The source of this T cell receptor (beta chain) is a study of vaccination effects on CD4 cells after COVID-19. Overall study findings and caveats: Nearly all vaccine-induced clones in healthy recipients recognized only SARS-CoV-2. Infection-derived and vaccine-derived clones contracted markedly late after vaccination.

Method: immunoSEQ multiplex PCR; TCRdb's copy keeps in-frame clones and lacks some. The sample includes about 21,000 clones, roughly 73% of them seen just once. The V gene's germline CDR1 is SQVTM and CDR2 ANQGSEA. The CDR3 sequence is 19 residues long. Trimming shortened V by 6 bases and J by 0 bases, and 24 bases separated the two germline ends. Notes on this clone: Its matching antigen is unknown.

Antigen-specific CD4+ T cells were first expanded with viral peptide pools by the ViraFEST assay and only then sequenced. Isolating CD4+ T cells followed approximately 11 days of culture. Nucleocapsid antibody tests were negative, and the vaccine recipients had no prior SARS-CoV-2 infection. It was with around 10 IU/ml IL-2 and around 10 ug/ml peptides that some 2 million PBMC per well were cultured. The chain carries TRBV29-1 and TRBJ2-6; D is uncertain. The origin of this receptor is a human donor who received a COVID-19 vaccine. This material consisted of CD4+ T cells from PBMCs cultured with HCoV-NL63 spike peptides, taken before COVID-19 vaccination. In DNA, the CDR3 is TGCAGCGTGCCAGGCAGAAGTGGCTCCTCTGACTCTGGGGCCAACGTCCTGACTTTC. Its translation is CSVPGRSGSSDSGANVLTF.